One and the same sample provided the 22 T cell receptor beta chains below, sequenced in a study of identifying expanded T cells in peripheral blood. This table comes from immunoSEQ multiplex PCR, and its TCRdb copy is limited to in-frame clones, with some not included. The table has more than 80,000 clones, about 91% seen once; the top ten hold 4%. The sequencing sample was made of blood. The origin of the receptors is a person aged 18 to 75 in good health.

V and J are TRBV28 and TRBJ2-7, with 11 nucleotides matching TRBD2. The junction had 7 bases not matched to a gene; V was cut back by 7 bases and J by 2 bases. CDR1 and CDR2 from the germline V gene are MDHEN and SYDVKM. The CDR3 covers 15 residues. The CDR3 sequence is CASIFGTSGTYEQYF. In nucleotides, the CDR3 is TGTGCCAGCATTTTCGGGACTAGCGGTACCTACGAGCAGTACTTC.

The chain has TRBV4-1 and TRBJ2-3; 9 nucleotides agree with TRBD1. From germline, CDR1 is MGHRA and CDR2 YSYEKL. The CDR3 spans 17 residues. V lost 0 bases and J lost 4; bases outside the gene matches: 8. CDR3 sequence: CASSQDGGQGLADTQYF. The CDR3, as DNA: TGCGCCAGCAGCCAAGATGGCGGACAGGGGTTGGCAGATACGCAGTATTTT.

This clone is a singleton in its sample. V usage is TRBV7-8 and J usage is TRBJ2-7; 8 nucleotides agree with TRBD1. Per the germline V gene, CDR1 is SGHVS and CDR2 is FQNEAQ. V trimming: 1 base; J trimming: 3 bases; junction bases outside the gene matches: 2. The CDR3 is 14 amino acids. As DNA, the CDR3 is TGTGCCAGCAGCTTAGGGACAGGGAGCTACGAGCAGTACTTC. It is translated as CASSLGTGSYEQYF.

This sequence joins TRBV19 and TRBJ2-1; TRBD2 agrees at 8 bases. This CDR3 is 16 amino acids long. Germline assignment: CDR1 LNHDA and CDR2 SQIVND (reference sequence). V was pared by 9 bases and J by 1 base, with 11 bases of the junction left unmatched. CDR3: CASRPLGGGSYNEQFF. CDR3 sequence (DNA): TGTGCCAGCAGACCCCTCGGGGGGGGATCCTACAATGAGCAGTTCTTC.

Here the CDR3 DNA reads TGTGCCATCAGTGACTCGAGGACAACGCAGTTCTTC. It is translated as CAISDSRTTQFF. The genes are TRBV10-3 and TRBJ2-1, with D perhaps matching TRBD1 (5 bases). This CDR3 contains 12 residues. The germline V gene encodes CDR1 ENHRY and CDR2 SYGVKD. Trimming removed 3 bases at V and 12 bases at J, with 12 bases between.

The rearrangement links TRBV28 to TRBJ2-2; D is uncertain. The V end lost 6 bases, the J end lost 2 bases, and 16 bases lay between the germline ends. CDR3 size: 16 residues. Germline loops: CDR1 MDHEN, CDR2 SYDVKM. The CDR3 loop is CASRLWVGANTGELFF. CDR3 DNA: TGTGCCAGCAGACTTTGGGTGGGCGCCAACACCGGGGAGCTGTTTTTT.

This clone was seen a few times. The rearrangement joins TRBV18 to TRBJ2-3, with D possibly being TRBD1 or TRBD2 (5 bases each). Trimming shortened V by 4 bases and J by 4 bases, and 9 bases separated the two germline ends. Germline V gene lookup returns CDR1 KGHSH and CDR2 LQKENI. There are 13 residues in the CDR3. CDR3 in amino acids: CASSRGNADTQYF. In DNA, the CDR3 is TGTGCCAGCTCACGGGGGAATGCAGATACGCAGTATTTT.

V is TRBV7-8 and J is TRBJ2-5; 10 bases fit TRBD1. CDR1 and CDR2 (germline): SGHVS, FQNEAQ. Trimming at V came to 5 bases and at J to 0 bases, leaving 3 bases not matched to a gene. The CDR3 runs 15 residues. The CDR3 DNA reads TGTGCCAGCAGCCAGGACAGGGGGTACCAAGAGACCCAGTACTTC. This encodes CASSQDRGYQETQYF.

CDR3 coding DNA: TGCGCCAGCAGCTTACAGGGTCCCCACACCGGGGAGCTGTTTTTT. Its translation is CASSLQGPHTGELFF. This chain links TRBV5-1 with TRBJ2-2, with D maybe TRBD1 (6 bases). V was clipped by 2 bases and J by 3 bases, with 11 bases between them. CDR1 is SGHRS and CDR2 is YFSETQ in the germline V gene. The CDR3 runs 15 residues.

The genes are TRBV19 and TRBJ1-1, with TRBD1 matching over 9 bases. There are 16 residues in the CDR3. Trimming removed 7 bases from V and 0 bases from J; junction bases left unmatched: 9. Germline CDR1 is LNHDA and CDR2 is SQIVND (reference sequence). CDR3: CASTVGDRDMNTEAFF. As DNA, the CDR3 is TGTGCCAGTACCGTGGGGGACAGGGACATGAACACTGAAGCTTTCTTT.

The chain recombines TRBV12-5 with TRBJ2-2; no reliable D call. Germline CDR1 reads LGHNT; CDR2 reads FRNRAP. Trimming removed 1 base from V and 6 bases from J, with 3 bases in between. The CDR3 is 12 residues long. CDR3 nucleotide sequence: TGTGCTAGTGGTTTGGGGGCCGGGGAGCTGTTTTTT. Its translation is CASGLGAGELFF.

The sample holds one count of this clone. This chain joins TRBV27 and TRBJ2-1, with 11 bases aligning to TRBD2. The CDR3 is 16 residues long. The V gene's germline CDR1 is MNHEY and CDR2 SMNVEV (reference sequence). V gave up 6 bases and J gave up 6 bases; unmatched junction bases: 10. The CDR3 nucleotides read TGTGCCAGCAGCCGAATAGCGGGAGGGCCTGGCAATGAGCAGTTCTTC. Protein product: CASSRIAGGPGNEQFF.

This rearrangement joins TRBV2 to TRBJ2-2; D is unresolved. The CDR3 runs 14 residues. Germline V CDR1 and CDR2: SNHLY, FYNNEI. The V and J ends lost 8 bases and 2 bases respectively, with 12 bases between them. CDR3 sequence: CASHPTENTGELFF. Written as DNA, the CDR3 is TGTGCCAGCCACCCTACTGAAAACACCGGGGAGCTGTTTTTT.

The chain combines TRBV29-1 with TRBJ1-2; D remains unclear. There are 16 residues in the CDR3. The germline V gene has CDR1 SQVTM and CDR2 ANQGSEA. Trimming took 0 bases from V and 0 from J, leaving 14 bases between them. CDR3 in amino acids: CSVEDPDVRANYGYTF. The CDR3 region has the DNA TGCAGCGTTGAAGACCCGGACGTAAGGGCTAACTATGGCTACACCTTC.

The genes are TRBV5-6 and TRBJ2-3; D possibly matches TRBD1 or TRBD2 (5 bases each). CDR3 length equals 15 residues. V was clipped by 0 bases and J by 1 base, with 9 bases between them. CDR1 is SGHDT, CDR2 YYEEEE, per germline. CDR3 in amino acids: CASSLGGLGTDTQYF. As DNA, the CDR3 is TGTGCCAGCAGCTTGGGGGGGTTAGGCACAGATACGCAGTATTTT.

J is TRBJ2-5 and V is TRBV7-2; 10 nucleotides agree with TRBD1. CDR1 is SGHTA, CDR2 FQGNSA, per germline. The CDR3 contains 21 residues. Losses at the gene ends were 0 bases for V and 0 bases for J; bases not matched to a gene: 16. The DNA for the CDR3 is TGTGCCAGCAGCTTAGCGTGGAGACAGGGGGCGGTCGCGTTGTACCAAGAGACCCAGTACTTC. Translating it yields CASSLAWRQGAVALYQETQYF.

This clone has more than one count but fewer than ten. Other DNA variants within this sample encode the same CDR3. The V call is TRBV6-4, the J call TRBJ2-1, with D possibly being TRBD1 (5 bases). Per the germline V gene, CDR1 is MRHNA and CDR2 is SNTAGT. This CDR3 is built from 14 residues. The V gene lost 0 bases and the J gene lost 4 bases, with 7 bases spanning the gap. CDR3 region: CASSDSTDYNEQFF. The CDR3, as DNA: TGTGCCAGCAGTGACTCGACAGATTACAATGAGCAGTTCTTC.

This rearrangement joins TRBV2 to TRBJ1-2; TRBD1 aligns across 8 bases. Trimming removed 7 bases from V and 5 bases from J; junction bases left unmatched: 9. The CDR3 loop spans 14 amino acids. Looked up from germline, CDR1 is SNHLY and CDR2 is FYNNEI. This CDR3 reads CASTGTGASYGYTF. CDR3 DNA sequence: TGTGCCAGCACCGGGACAGGCGCTTCTTATGGCTACACCTTC. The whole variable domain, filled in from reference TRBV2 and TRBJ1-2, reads EPEVTQTPSHQVTQMGQEVILRCVPISNHLYFYWYRQILGQKVEFLVSFYNNEISEKSEIFDDQFSVERPDGSNFTLKIRSTKLEDSAMYFCASTGTGASYGYTFGSGTRLTVV.

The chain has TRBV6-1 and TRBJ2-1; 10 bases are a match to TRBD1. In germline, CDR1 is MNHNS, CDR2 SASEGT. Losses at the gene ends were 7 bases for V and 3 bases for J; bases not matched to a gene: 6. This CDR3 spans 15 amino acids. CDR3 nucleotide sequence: TGTGCCAGCATCAACCGGGACAGGGGCTACAATGAGCAGTTCTTC. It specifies CASINRDRGYNEQFF.

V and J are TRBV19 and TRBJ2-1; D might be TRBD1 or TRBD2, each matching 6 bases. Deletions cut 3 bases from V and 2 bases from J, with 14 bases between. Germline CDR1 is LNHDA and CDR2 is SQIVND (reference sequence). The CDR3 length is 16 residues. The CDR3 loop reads CASSMRGERTYNEQFF. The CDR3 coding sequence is TGTGCCAGTAGTATGAGGGGGGAGCGGACCTACAATGAGCAGTTCTTC.

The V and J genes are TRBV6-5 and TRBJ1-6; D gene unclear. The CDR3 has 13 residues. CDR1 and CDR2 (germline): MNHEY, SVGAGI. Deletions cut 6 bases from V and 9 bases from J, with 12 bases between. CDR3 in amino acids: CASRPGGGSPLHF. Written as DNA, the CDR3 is TGTGCCAGCAGACCCGGCGGCGGTTCACCCCTCCACTTT.

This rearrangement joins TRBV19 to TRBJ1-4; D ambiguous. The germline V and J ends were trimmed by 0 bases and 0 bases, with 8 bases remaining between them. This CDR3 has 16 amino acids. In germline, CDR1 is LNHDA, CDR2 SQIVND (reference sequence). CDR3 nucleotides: TGTGCCAGTAGTATAGATCCCACAGCAACTAATGAAAAACTGTTTTTT. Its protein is CASSIDPTATNEKLFF.